Listed here are 4 T cell receptor beta chains from one sample, sequenced in a study of T-cell memory formation after mild COVID-19. TCRdb ran MiXCR on the 5' RACE reads and lists one entry per CDR3 protein. The sample lists under 35,000 distinct CDR3 sequences; 20% to 25% were seen once. Sequencing was done on a sample of PBMCs or a T cell subset sorted from them (not recorded which). The receptors were sampled from an adult who had mild COVID-19 (a few samples of this study predate the infection). Cell type and time point are not known.

This clonotype was seen ten or more times. V is TRBV29-1 and J is TRBJ1-5; a possible D gene is TRBD1 (5 bases). The CDR3 is 14 amino acids. In germline, CDR1 is SQVTM, CDR2 ANQGSEA. The V gene lost 1 base and the J gene lost 5 bases, with 12 bases spanning the gap. Here the CDR3 reads CSVEGPGGDQPQHF. As DNA, the CDR3 is TGCAGCGTTGAAGGGCCCGGGGGGGATCAGCCCCAGCATTTT.

The genes are TRBV7-3 and TRBJ2-7, with TRBD1 matching over 10 bases. The CDR3 totals 15 residues. The ends lost 5 bases at V and 2 bases at J; junction bases unmatched: 6. Germline V lookup: CDR1 SGHTA, CDR2 FQGTGA. CDR3 nucleotide sequence: TGTGCCAGCAGCCCAGGGACAGGGGCCGCCTACGAGCAGTACTTC. This translates into CASSPGTGAAYEQYF.

This clonotype showed up many times. Here the CDR3 reads CASSVASGRHEQYF. The CDR3 DNA sequence: TGTGCCAGCAGCGTAGCTAGCGGGAGGCACGAGCAGTACTTC. The chain combines TRBV9 with TRBJ2-7; 11 bases line up with TRBD2. Germline V gives CDR1 SGDLS, CDR2 YYNGEE. Unmatched junction bases numbered 1, after V lost 0 bases and J lost 5 bases. CDR3 size: 14 residues.

This clonotype was seen many times. The chain links TRBV24-1 to TRBJ2-1; TRBD2 matches at 7 bases. There are 15 residues in the CDR3. Unmatched junction bases numbered 3, after V lost 0 bases and J lost 5 bases. Germline V gives CDR1 KGHDR, CDR2 SFDVKD. The CDR3 loop reads CATSDLTSENNEQFF. As DNA, the CDR3 is TGTGCCACCAGTGATTTGACTAGCGAAAACAATGAGCAGTTCTTC.